This T cell receptor beta chain was captured in a study of T cell responses to AZD1222 COVID-19 vaccine. Notes on the study in general: Donors were chiefly white British, with a greater number of females, and clonal diversity was perhaps underestimated. Following two doses of AZD1222, Spike-specific TCR breadth and depth rose. Regions 160-218 and 743-854 dominated among vaccine-associated CD4 TCRs spanning spike. Every sample of the repertoires postdated the peak T cell response.

Concerning this clone: Its antigen is still unknown.

Germline loops: CDR1 KGHDR, CDR2 SFDVKD. V dropped 4 bases and J dropped 5 bases, with 4 bases sitting between them. CDR3 size: 12 residues. Sequenced by immunoSEQ multiplex PCR; TCRdb stores in-frame clones only, minus some. The table records about 180,000 clones, around 87% of them present only once. The TCR was taken from an adult in good health. The material sequenced was peripheral blood, taken on day 0 of AZD1222 vaccination. The genes are TRBV24-1 and TRBJ2-2; D remains unclear. The CDR3 DNA follows: TGTGCCACCAGTGACTCGACCGGGGAGCTGTTTTTT. Translated: CATSDSTGELFF.